What follows describes a single T cell receptor beta chain. Its antigen is unknown. Base qualities are not recorded, but no much larger clone differs from it by a single base. Distinct nucleotide sequences in the sample also encode this CDR3. The germline V gene sets CDR1 to SNHLY and CDR2 to FYNNEI. The CDR3, from cysteine to phenylalanine, totals 11 residues. Left in the record is the CDR3 DNA by itself, 33 bases read in frame from the first base. Deletion took 6 bases off V and 3 bases off J, with a span of 4 bases between the germline ends. This entry comes from a study of OX40 agonist ivuxolimab in advanced cancers. About the full investigation: The costimulatory receptor OX40 (CD134) was targeted by ivuxolimab, a fully human IgG2 agonistic monoclonal antibody. Partial responses occurred in three dose-escalation patients, of whom one had hepatocellular carcinoma and two had cutaneous melanoma. The monotherapy dose-escalation portion (N ≈ 52 patients) of the phase I ivuxolimab trial is reported in the paper. In the dose-escalation cohort, approximately 82% of patients were male, and the mean age was approximately 55 years, with a range of 23 to 79. Of the approximately 50 patients in dose escalation, some 19 had hepatocellular carcinoma, about 15 had melanoma, 9 had renal cell carcinoma and 9 had head and neck cancer. Prior anti-PD-1, anti-PD-L1 or anti-CTLA-4 therapy was permitted, and about two fifths of dose-escalation patients had received checkpoint inhibitors. Intravenous ivuxolimab was administered to patients every 2 weeks at six dose levels: 0.01, 0.1, 0.3, 1.5, 3 and 10 mg/kg. Peripheral TCRbeta sequencing was intended to test whether TCR sequence diversity was altered and clonal T-cell expansion was caused by ivuxolimab.

Patients with a history of autoimmune disease or receiving systemic immunosuppression were excluded from the trial. In every dose cohort, peripheral blood was drawn for TCR sequencing at baseline, cycle 4 day 1, and cycle 7 day 1. The samples were drawn from a first-in-human, open-label, multicenter phase I dose-escalation trial of ivuxolimab. Adults with locally advanced or metastatic melanoma, renal cell carcinoma, hepatocellular carcinoma or head and neck squamous cell carcinoma were enrolled in the trial. Before TCR sequencing, CD4+ T cells and CD8+ T cells were sorted from peripheral blood as separate populations. For sequencing of the TCRbeta CDR3 region, genomic DNA was extracted from the sorted cells. TCRbeta CDR3 regions were sequenced using the immunoSEQ Assay. Held by TCRdb, this immuneACCESS table contains in-frame sequences only and omits some clones. Under half of the omission traces to an unresolved V gene where checked; the cause of the rest is unknown. The sample table contains about 80,000 clones; only one count was recorded for around 86% of them. The top ten hold approximately 0.3% of the sample.

Study-wide findings and limitations: Clonal expansion of both CD4+ and CD8+ blood T cells was observed from baseline to week 6 at doses 0.1 to 3.0 mg/kg. Low levels of normalized T-cell clonal expansion were also seen in some patients who did not respond. After ivuxolimab, expanded clones were on average more numerous among CD8+ T cells than among CD4+ T cells. Antigen specificity was not determined for the clonally expanded peripheral T cells. In partial responders in the 0.1-3.0 mg/kg groups, normalized peripheral clonal expansion was found to be among the lowest, especially among CD8+ T cells.

The chain joins TRBV2 to TRBJ2-3; the D gene assignment is ambiguous. The source of this sequence is an adult with an advanced solid tumor such as melanoma, head and neck, liver or kidney cancer. The input for sequencing was CD4+ or CD8+ T cells sorted from blood, taken in a trial of the OX40 agonist ivuxolimab. The DNA sequence is given as TGTGCCAGCAGGTTGACAGATACGCAGTATTTT. Translation gives CASRLTDTQYF.